Below are 9 T cell receptor beta chains sequenced from a single sample in a study of T cell responses to AZD1222 COVID-19 vaccine (dated by TCRdb to the early 2020s). The sample's time point label, in plain terms: baseline before first vaccination. Library preparation was by the immunoSEQ multiplex PCR assay. Sourced from immuneACCESS, this table was stored by TCRdb with only in-frame sequences that have V and J called. A share of the clones is absent; for the studies checked, an unresolved V gene accounts for under half, and the remainder has no known explanation. The sample includes 150,000 to 170,000 clones, with 90% observed a single time. Together, the top ten hold 18% of the sample. This specimen was peripheral blood, taken on day 0 of AZD1222 vaccination. Receptor source: an adult in good health.

V and J are TRBV9 and TRBJ2-3; weak D call: TRBD1 (5 bases). V dropped 0 bases and J dropped 3 bases, with 11 bases sitting between them. The CDR3 has 15 amino acids. CDR1 is SGDLS, CDR2 YYNGEE, per germline. The CDR3 protein is CASSVGGANTDTQYF. The DNA for the CDR3 is TGTGCCAGCAGCGTAGGTGGGGCGAATACAGATACGCAGTATTTT.

This chain connects TRBV30 to TRBJ2-3; unclear D gene. There are 13 residues in the CDR3. V gave up 0 bases and J gave up 2 bases, with 6 bases separating them. The V gene's germline CDR1 is GTSNPN and CDR2 SVGIG (reference sequence). CDR3 amino acids: CAWSVGFTDTQYF. The CDR3 coding sequence is TGTGCCTGGAGTGTCGGATTCACAGATACGCAGTATTTT. The variable domain in full, with the rest retrieved from reference TRBV30 and TRBJ2-3, is SQTIHQWPATLVQPVGSPLSLECTVEGTSNPNLYWYRQAAGRGLQLLFYSVGIGQISSEVPQNLSASRPQDRQFILSSKKLLLSDSGFYLCAWSVGFTDTQYFGPGTRLTVL.

The chain recombines TRBV3-1 (or the pseudogene TRBV3-2) with TRBJ2-5; 7 bases map to TRBD2. The CDR3 consists of 16 residues. V was clipped by 4 bases and J by 0 bases; unmatched bases: 8. CDR1 and CDR2 (germline): LGHDT, YNNKEL (reference sequence). The CDR3 here is CASSRYRDYDQETQYF. CDR3 nucleotide sequence: TGTGCCAGCAGCCGATACCGGGACTACGACCAAGAGACCCAGTACTTC.

The chain couples TRBV10-3 to TRBJ1-2; no firm D call. V shed 4 bases and J shed 8 bases, with 11 bases lying between them. The CDR3 extends over 12 amino acids. Germline CDR1 is ENHRY and CDR2 is SYGVKD. In DNA form, the CDR3 reads TGTGCCATCAGTGCTCAAGCGGTGGGCTACACCTTC. Protein product: CAISAQAVGYTF.

The chain uses TRBV2 and TRBJ1-5; TRBD1 agrees at 10 bases. CDR3 length: 14 amino acids. Trimming cost V 5 bases and J 4 bases; bases outside gene matches: 2. Germline V gene sequence: CDR1 SNHLY, CDR2 FYNNEI. CDR3 DNA: TGTGCCAGCAGTTCGGACAGGGGGAATCAGCCCCAGCATTTT. Encoded protein: CASSSDRGNQPQHF.

This clone was seen a single time. The J gene is TRBJ1-3, the V gene TRBV6-5; TRBD1 matches at 11 bases. The V and J ends lost 6 bases and 5 bases, in that order; junction bases with no gene match: 6. Germline CDR1 is MNHEY and CDR2 is SVGAGI. This CDR3 spans 15 amino acids. The CDR3 DNA follows: TGTGCCAGCAGGTCCGGGACAGGGGGACGAAACACCATATATTTT. It is translated as CASRSGTGGRNTIYF.

The rearrangement joins TRBV3-1 (or the pseudogene TRBV3-2) to TRBJ1-1; a possible D gene is TRBD1 (5 bases). The germline CDR1 and CDR2 sequences are LGHDT and YNNKEL (reference sequence). The CDR3 sequence is 15 residues long. The ends were cut back, 7 bases at V and 1 base at J, with 16 bases in the middle. CDR3 sequence: CASTAWRGENTEAFF. The CDR3 DNA sequence: TGTGCCAGCACCGCCTGGCGGGGGGAGAACACTGAAGCTTTCTTT.

CDR3 sequence reads: CASSLASRQSENTIYF. For the CDR3, the DNA is TGTGCCAGCAGCTTGGCGTCGCGACAAAGCGAAAACACCATATATTTT. The chain recombines TRBV5-4 with TRBJ1-3; D unresolved. Trimming took off 0 bases at V and 6 bases at J, with 16 bases between the two ends. Germline CDR1 and CDR2: SGHNT and YYREEE (reference sequence). This CDR3 is built from 16 residues.

The chain has TRBV4-1 and TRBJ2-7, with D perhaps given as TRBD1 or TRBD2 (5 bases each). The CDR3 is 14 amino acids. V dropped 1 base and J dropped 4 bases, with 11 bases sitting between them. CDR1 is MGHRA, CDR2 YSYEKL, per germline. CDR3 in amino acids: CASSQGMGRYEQYF. CDR3 coding DNA: TGCGCCAGCAGCCAAGGTATGGGACGTTACGAGCAGTACTTC.